The 24 T cell receptor beta chains below all came from one sample that was sequenced in a study of cytomegalovirus exposure and HLA in healthy donors (dated by TCRdb to about 2017). Library preparation employed the immunoSEQ multiplex PCR assay. A mixture of 60 forward primers for TCR Vbeta segments and 13 reverse primers for TCR Jbeta segments was used in the multiplex PCR. This immuneACCESS table, as held by TCRdb, lists in-frame sequences with V and J called but not all clones. Of the missing ones, under half trace to an unresolved V gene in checked studies; the others have no known cause. The sample table shows about 240,000 clones, and approximately 81% are seen once. Around 8.3% of the sample comes from the top ten. The source material was PBMCs. The receptors stem from an older woman in good health and CMV-seropositive.

The chain carries TRBV5-1 and TRBJ2-1; D is unclear. The CDR3 loop spans 14 amino acids. Germline V CDR1 and CDR2: SGHRS, YFSETQ. V was clipped by 0 bases and J by 5 bases, with 9 bases between them. The CDR3 DNA sequence: TGCGCCAGCAGCTTGGTTTGGCAGAACAATGAGCAGTTCTTC. Its protein is CASSLVWQNNEQFF. Looking up the rest from reference TRBV5-1 and TRBJ2-1 gives the full variable domain: KAGVTQTPRYLIKTRGQQVTLSCSPISGHRSVSWYQQTPGQGLQFLFEYFSETQRNKGNFPGRFSGRQFSNSRSEMNVSTLELGDSALYLCASSLVWQNNEQFFGPGTRLTVL.

The chain recombines TRBV5-6 with TRBJ1-2; no firm D call. V was pared by 4 bases and J by 6 bases, with 7 bases between. The CDR3 is 11 amino acids. Germline assignment: CDR1 SGHDT and CDR2 YYEEEE. The CDR3 here is CASSTRDGYTF. Written as DNA, the CDR3 is TGTGCCAGCAGCACCCGGGATGGCTACACCTTC.

J is TRBJ2-1 and V is TRBV7-9, with 10 bases aligning to TRBD2. This CDR3 is built from 16 residues. The V gene's germline CDR1 is SEHNR and CDR2 FQNEAQ (reference sequence). J was trimmed by 12 bases and V by 2 bases; bases with no gene match: 13. The CDR3 reads CASSLPGLATTRGQFF. The CDR3 bases are TGTGCCAGCAGCTTACCGGGACTAGCGACGACCAGGGGGCAGTTCTTC.

V and J are TRBV14 and TRBJ2-7, with 9 bases lining up with TRBD2. This CDR3 has 16 amino acids. Looked up from germline, CDR1 is SGHDN and CDR2 is FVKESK. V shed 4 bases, J shed 12 bases, and the junction held 19 bases outside the gene matches. This CDR3 reads CASSPGLAYRGRRPYF. The CDR3 DNA follows: TGTGCCAGCAGCCCGGGACTAGCTTATCGAGGCCGGAGGCCGTACTTC.

CDR3 in DNA: TGTGCCAGCAGCTTAGTACAGGGCCCCCAAGAGACCCAGTACTTC. Protein sequence: CASSLVQGPQETQYF. The chain recombines TRBV11-1 with TRBJ2-5, with D maybe TRBD1 (6 bases). Trimming cost V 1 base and J 1 base, with 10 bases left between them. Germline V gives CDR1 SGHAT, CDR2 FQDESV (reference sequence). The CDR3 is made up of 15 amino acids. Full variable domain (rest looked up from reference TRBV11-1 and TRBJ2-5): EAEVAQSPRYKITEKSQAVAFWCDPISGHATLYWYRQILGQGPELLVQFQDESVVDDSQLPKDRFSAERLKGVDSTLKIQPAELGDSAMYLCASSLVQGPQETQYFGPGTRLLVL.

The chain has TRBV6-1 and TRBJ1-5; TRBD1 might be the D (6 bases). V gave up 2 bases and J gave up 2 bases, with 10 bases separating them. The CDR3 is 15 residues long. Germline-derived CDR1 and CDR2 are MNHNS and SASEGT. The CDR3 loop reads CASSETGSRNQPQHF. The DNA for the CDR3 is TGTGCCAGCAGTGAAACAGGGTCTCGCAATCAGCCCCAGCATTTT.

This chain uses TRBV27 with TRBJ2-6; 9 nucleotides match TRBD1. The CDR3 sequence is 15 residues long. V was pared by 8 bases and J by 1 base, with 3 bases of the junction left unmatched. Germline loops: CDR1 MNHEY, CDR2 SMNVEV (reference sequence). CDR3 sequence: CASHDRGSGANVLTF. In DNA form, the CDR3 reads TGTGCCAGCCACGACAGGGGGTCTGGGGCCAACGTCCTGACTTTC.

The V and J genes are TRBV27 and TRBJ1-5, with unresolved D. The V gene lost 2 bases and the J gene lost 4 bases, with 12 bases spanning the gap. Germline-derived CDR1 and CDR2 are MNHEY and SMNVEV (reference sequence). CDR3 length: 15 residues. The CDR3 DNA reads TGTGCCAGCAGTTTAAGCGGCAGGCCGAATCAGCCCCAGCATTTT. Its protein product is CASSLSGRPNQPQHF.

This chain links TRBV28 with TRBJ2-5; D not certain. This CDR3 has 12 residues. Germline CDR1 is MDHEN and CDR2 is SYDVKM. V shed 4 bases and J shed 0 bases, with 3 bases lying between them. CDR3 nucleotide sequence: TGTGCCAGCAGTTCAGACCAAGAGACCCAGTACTTC. The encoded protein is CASSSDQETQYF.

This clone showed up just once. V usage is TRBV7-9 and J usage is TRBJ1-2; D unclear. The length of the CDR3 is 13 residues. The V end was cut by 4 bases, the J end by 5 bases, with 11 bases between. The germline V gene has CDR1 SEHNR and CDR2 FQNEAQ (reference sequence). CDR3 in DNA: TGTGCCAGCAGCTCCCCCCGAGATTATGGCTACACCTTC. It translates to CASSSPRDYGYTF. Supplemented by reference TRBV7-9 and TRBJ1-2, the full variable domain reads DTGVSQNPRHKITKRGQNVTFRCDPISEHNRLYWYRQTLGQGPEFLTYFQNEAQLEKSRLLSDRFSAERPKGSFSTLEIQRTEQGDSAMYLCASSSPRDYGYTFGSGTRLTVV.

The V and J genes are TRBV7-8 and TRBJ2-7, with D tentatively TRBD2 (5 bases). CDR1 and CDR2 from the germline V gene are SGHVS and FQNEAQ. This CDR3 is 14 amino acids long. V dropped 2 bases and J dropped 2 bases, with 10 bases sitting between them. CDR3 amino acids: CASSLYGKTYEQYF. Written as DNA, the CDR3 is TGTGCCAGCAGCTTATACGGGAAAACCTACGAGCAGTACTTC.

V is TRBV30 and J is TRBJ2-7; 8 positions match TRBD2. The germline V gene has CDR1 GTSNPN and CDR2 SVGIG (reference sequence). V lost 2 bases, J lost 4 bases, and 7 bases stayed unmatched. This CDR3 is 14 amino acids long. Here the CDR3 DNA reads TGTGCCTGGAGTTTGGGGACTAGAAGGTACGAGCAGTACTTC. The encoded protein is CAWSLGTRRYEQYF. Full variable domain (rest looked up from reference TRBV30 and TRBJ2-7): SQTIHQWPATLVQPVGSPLSLECTVEGTSNPNLYWYRQAAGRGLQLLFYSVGIGQISSEVPQNLSASRPQDRQFILSSKKLLLSDSGFYLCAWSLGTRRYEQYFGPGTRLTVT.

The chain uses TRBV19 and TRBJ2-5; tentative D call: TRBD2 (6 bases). The CDR3 length is 13 residues. Germline values: CDR1 LNHDA, CDR2 SQIVND (reference sequence). V dropped 8 bases and J dropped 6 bases, with 16 bases sitting between them. CDR3 loop: CASQGGPGKTQYF. As DNA, the CDR3 is TGTGCCAGTCAAGGAGGGCCGGGGAAGACCCAGTACTTC.

In its sample, this clone was seen a few times. The chain is built from TRBV4-1 and TRBJ2-7, with D possibly matching TRBD2 (5 bases). Trimming removed 1 base from V and 0 bases from J, with 13 bases in between. The germline gives CDR1 MGHRA, CDR2 YSYEKL. The CDR3 loop spans 16 amino acids. CDR3 DNA: TGCGCCAGCAGCCAAGGCCTCACGGGGAGCTCCTACGAGCAGTACTTC. Protein product: CASSQGLTGSSYEQYF.

This chain joins TRBV5-4 and TRBJ2-1, with 9 bases that match TRBD2. The CDR3 contains 18 residues. The ends lost 0 bases at V and 5 bases at J; junction bases unmatched: 12. Germline assignment: CDR1 SGHNT and CDR2 YYREEE (reference sequence). As DNA, the CDR3 is TGTGCCAGCAGCTTGGGGGGGACTAGCCCCTGGAGGGACAATGAGCAGTTCTTC. Residues: CASSLGGTSPWRDNEQFF.

In this sample, this clone turned up once. V and J are TRBV7-9 and TRBJ2-5; a weak D match, TRBD1 (6 bases). TRBJ2-7 explains the end of the DNA better; the J call may be wrong. The CDR3 is 15 amino acids. Germline V gene sequence: CDR1 SEHNR, CDR2 FQNEAQ (reference sequence). The CDR3 sequence: CASSLEPGASYEQYF. The CDR3 coding sequence is TGTGCCAGCAGCTTAGAACCAGGGGCGTCCTACGAGCAGTACTTC.

The V and J genes are TRBV19 and TRBJ1-1, with D possibly being TRBD1 (6 bases). The germline V and J ends were trimmed by 7 bases and 5 bases, with 14 bases remaining between them. Germline V gene sequence: CDR1 LNHDA, CDR2 SQIVND (reference sequence). This CDR3 has 13 residues. DNA for the CDR3: TGTGCCAGTAAACAACAGGGCGATACTGAAGCTTTCTTT. Translation: CASKQQGDTEAFF.

The V and J genes are TRBV5-1 and TRBJ2-1; 8 bases line up with TRBD2. The germline V gene has CDR1 SGHRS and CDR2 YFSETQ. This CDR3 has 15 amino acids. V lost 2 bases to trimming and J lost 6 bases; unmatched junction nucleotides: 7. DNA for the CDR3: TGCGCCAGCAGCTTCTCTTCCGGGACTAGCAATGAGCAGTTCTTC. Protein: CASSFSSGTSNEQFF.

This chain connects TRBV7-3 to TRBJ2-3, with 8 bases matching TRBD1. The CDR3 is 13 amino acids. Germline V gives CDR1 SGHTA, CDR2 FQGTGA. Trimming removed 5 bases from V and 4 bases from J; junction bases left unmatched: 2. The DNA of the CDR3 is TGTGCCAGCAGCGGGGGACAGGCAGATACGCAGTATTTT. Amino acid sequence: CASSGGQADTQYF.

This chain joins TRBV10-2 and TRBJ2-1; D remains ambiguous. CDR3 length: 15 residues. CDR1 and CDR2 (germline): WSHSY, SAAADI. Trimming left V 7 bases short and J 0 bases short, with 13 bases between. In nucleotides, the CDR3 is TGCGCCAGCATTAGAGATTTAAGCTCCTACAATGAGCAGTTCTTC. Amino acids: CASIRDLSSYNEQFF.

This clone was counted once. The rearrangement links TRBV27 to TRBJ2-1, with a tentative D call TRBD1 (6 bases). The CDR3 sequence is 13 residues long. Germline V lookup: CDR1 MNHEY, CDR2 SMNVEV (reference sequence). V lost 2 bases to trimming and J lost 6 bases, with 8 bases between them. CDR3: CASSLNRANEQFF. CDR3 DNA sequence: TGTGCCAGCAGTTTAAACAGGGCCAATGAGCAGTTCTTC.

This chain links TRBV10-3 with TRBJ2-5; 11 bases are shared with TRBD2. Germline-derived CDR1 and CDR2 are ENHRY and SYGVKD. The V gene end was trimmed by 3 bases and the J gene end by 4 bases; junction bases not matched to a gene: 4. The length of the CDR3 is 15 residues. The CDR3 DNA reads TGTGCCATCAGTGAAATAGCGGGAGGGGGAGAGACCCAGTACTTC. This sequence encodes CAISEIAGGGETQYF.

This CDR3 is CASSLGPTSGSNEQYF. CDR3 DNA sequence: TGTGCCAGCAGCTTGGGTCCCACTAGCGGGAGCAACGAGCAGTACTTC. The chain links TRBV5-6 to TRBJ2-7, with TRBD2 matching over 11 bases. Germline V gene lookup returns CDR1 SGHDT and CDR2 YYEEEE. The CDR3 sequence is 16 residues long. V dropped 0 bases and J dropped 5; count of bases not matched to a gene: 7.

This sequence joins TRBV10-2 and TRBJ1-1, with D tentatively TRBD1 (6 bases). There are 13 residues in the CDR3. V was cut by 4 bases and J by 5 bases, with 11 bases left in between. CDR1 is WSHSY, CDR2 SAAADI, per germline. CDR3 nucleotides: TGCGCCAGCAGTGCACAGGGTAGGACTGAAGCTTTCTTT. Encoded protein: CASSAQGRTEAFF.